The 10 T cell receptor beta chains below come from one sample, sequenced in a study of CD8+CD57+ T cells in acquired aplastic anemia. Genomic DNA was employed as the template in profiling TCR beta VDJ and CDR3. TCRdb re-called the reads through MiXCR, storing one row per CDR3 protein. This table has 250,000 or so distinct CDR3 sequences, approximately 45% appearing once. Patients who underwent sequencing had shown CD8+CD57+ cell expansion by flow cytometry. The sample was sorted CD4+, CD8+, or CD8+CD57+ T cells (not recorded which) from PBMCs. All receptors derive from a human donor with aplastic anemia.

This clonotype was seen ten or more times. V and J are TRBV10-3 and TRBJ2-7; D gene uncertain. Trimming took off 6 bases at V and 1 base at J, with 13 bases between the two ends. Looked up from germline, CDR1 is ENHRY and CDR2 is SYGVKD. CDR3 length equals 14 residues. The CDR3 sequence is CAISEPRDSYEQYF. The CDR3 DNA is TGTGCCATCAGCGAACCTAGAGATTCCTACGAGCAGTACTTC.

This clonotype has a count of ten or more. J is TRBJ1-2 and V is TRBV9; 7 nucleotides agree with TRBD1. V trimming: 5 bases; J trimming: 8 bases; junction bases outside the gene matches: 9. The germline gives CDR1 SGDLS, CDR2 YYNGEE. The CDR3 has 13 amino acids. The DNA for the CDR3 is TGTGCCAGCAGGGGCAACGACAGGGTCGGCTACACCTTC. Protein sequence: CASRGNDRVGYTF. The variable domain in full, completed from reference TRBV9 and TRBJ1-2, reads DSGVTQTPKHLITATGQRVTLRCSPRSGDLSVYWYQQSLDQGLQFLIQYYNGEERAKGNILERFSAQQFPDLHSELNLSSLELGDSALYFCASRGNDRVGYTFGSGTRLTVV.

The CDR3 nucleotides are TGTGCCAGCAGCCACTTAATCGGGACTAGCGGCACAGATACGCAGTATTTT. It translates to CASSHLIGTSGTDTQYF. The chain is built from TRBV14 and TRBJ2-3, with 10 bases aligning to TRBD2. Unmatched junction bases numbered 7, after V lost 3 bases and J lost 1 base. Germline CDR1 SGHDN, CDR2 FVKESK. This CDR3 contains 17 residues.

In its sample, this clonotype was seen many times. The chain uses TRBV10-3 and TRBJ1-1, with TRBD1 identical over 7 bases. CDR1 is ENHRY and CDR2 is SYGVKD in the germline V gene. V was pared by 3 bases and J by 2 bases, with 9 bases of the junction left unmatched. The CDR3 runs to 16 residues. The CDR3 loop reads CAISDPPGTANTEAFF. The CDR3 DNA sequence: TGTGCCATCAGTGACCCTCCCGGGACAGCAAACACTGAAGCTTTCTTT.

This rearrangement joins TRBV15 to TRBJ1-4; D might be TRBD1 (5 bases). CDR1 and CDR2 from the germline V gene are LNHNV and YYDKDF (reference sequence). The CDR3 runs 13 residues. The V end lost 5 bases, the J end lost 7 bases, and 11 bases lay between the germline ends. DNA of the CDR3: TGTGCCACCAGCGGCACAGGCACTGAAAAACTGTTTTTT. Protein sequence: CATSGTGTEKLFF.

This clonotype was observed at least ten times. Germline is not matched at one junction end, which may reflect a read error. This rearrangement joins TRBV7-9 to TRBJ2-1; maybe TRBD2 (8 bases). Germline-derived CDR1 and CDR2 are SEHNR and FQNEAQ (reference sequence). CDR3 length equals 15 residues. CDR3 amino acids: CASSSSGRGGNEQFF. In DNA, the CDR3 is TGTGCCAGCAGCTCAAGCGGGAGAGGGGGCAATGAACAGTTCTTC.

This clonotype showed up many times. This CDR3 reads CASHREGYGYTF. The CDR3 region has the DNA TGTGCCAGCCATAGAGAGGGATATGGCTACACCTTC. V is TRBV9 and J is TRBJ1-2; D ambiguous. The V and J ends lost 7 bases and 5 bases respectively, with 12 bases between them. The CDR3 extends over 12 amino acids. CDR1 and CDR2 (germline): SGDLS, YYNGEE. Full variable domain (rest looked up from reference TRBV9 and TRBJ1-2): DSGVTQTPKHLITATGQRVTLRCSPRSGDLSVYWYQQSLDQGLQFLIQYYNGEERAKGNILERFSAQQFPDLHSELNLSSLELGDSALYFCASHREGYGYTFGSGTRLTVV.

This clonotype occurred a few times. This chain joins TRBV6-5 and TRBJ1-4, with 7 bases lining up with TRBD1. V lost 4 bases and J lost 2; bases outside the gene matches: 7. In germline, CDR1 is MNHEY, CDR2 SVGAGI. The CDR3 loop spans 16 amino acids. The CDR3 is CASSLISGGTNEKLFF. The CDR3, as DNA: TGTGCCAGCAGTTTAATCTCAGGGGGGACTAATGAAAAACTGTTTTTT.

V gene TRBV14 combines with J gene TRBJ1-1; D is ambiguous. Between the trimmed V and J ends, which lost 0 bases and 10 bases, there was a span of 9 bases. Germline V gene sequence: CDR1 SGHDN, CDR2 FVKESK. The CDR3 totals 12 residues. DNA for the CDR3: TGTGCCAGCAGCCAAGAGCTTGGAGGAGCTTTCTTT. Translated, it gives CASSQELGGAFF.

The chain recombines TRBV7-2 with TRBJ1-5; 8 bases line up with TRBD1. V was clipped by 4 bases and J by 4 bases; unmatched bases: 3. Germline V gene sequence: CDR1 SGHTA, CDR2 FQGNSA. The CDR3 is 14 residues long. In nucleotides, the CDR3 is TGTGCCAGCAGCTCGGACAGGGAAAATCAGCCCCAGCATTTT. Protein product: CASSSDRENQPQHF.